This T cell receptor (beta chain) was identified during a study of T cell responses to AZD1222 COVID-19 vaccine. The study, taken as a whole, reports: Across spike, vaccine-associated CD4 TCRs were found, dominant at 160-218 and 743-854. Repertoire sampling occurred only after the peak T cell response.

Trimming took off 4 bases at V and 2 bases at J, with 14 bases between the two ends. The CDR3 is 15 residues long. Germline assignment: CDR1 LNHDA and CDR2 SQIVND (reference sequence). The table came from immunoSEQ multiplex PCR; TCRdb's copy has only in-frame clones and leaves some out. Of 95,000 to 150,000 clones in the sample, roughly 88% were seen once. Turning to this clone: Its antigen remains unidentified.

This sequence originates from an adult in good health. The V call is TRBV19, the J call TRBJ2-5, with D tentatively TRBD1 (6 bases). The specimen was peripheral blood, collected on day 0 of AZD1222 vaccination. CDR3 sequence reads: CASSKDSLRQETQYF. As DNA, the CDR3 is TGTGCCAGTAGTAAGGACAGCTTAAGACAAGAGACCCAGTACTTC.